The entry below gives a single T cell receptor (beta chain) sequence along with its context. Its antigen is undetermined. This record belongs to a study of T cell responses to AZD1222 COVID-19 vaccine. Study-wide background: Whether given at about 4 or about 12 weeks, second doses were pooled.

Deletions cut 4 bases from V and 4 bases from J, with 16 bases between. The CDR3 consists of 15 residues. CDR1 is LNHDA and CDR2 is SQIVND in the germline V gene (reference sequence). Study-wide results and caveats: The number of AZD1222 recipients seropositive at baseline was only six.

Clones were sequenced by immunoSEQ multiplex PCR, and TCRdb holds only the in-frame ones, with some missing. The sample has over 110,000 clones; 90% to 95% are singletons. The receptor was derived from an adult in good health. V and J are TRBV19 and TRBJ1-2, with D perhaps matching TRBD1 (5 bases). Material: peripheral blood, obtained on day 0 of AZD1222 vaccination. CDR3 loop: CASSTGHFAGYGYTF. CDR3 DNA sequence: TGTGCCAGTAGTACAGGACACTTCGCCGGCTATGGCTACACCTTC.